This TCR beta chain originates from a study of control samples from healthy donors and cancer patients. With V trimmed by 6 bases and J by 4 bases, 9 bases remained unmatched. Germline V gene sequence: CDR1 SNHLY, CDR2 FYNNEI. CDR3 size: 15 residues. Produced via immunoSEQ multiplex PCR; TCRdb's table is partial and in-frame only. The table includes some 120,000 clones, more than 80% detected once. Sequenced input: PBMCs. This TCR was recovered from a woman in her 50s with colorectal cancer. The chain links TRBV2 to TRBJ1-1, with 9 positions matching TRBD1. The CDR3 loop reads CASRQQGAPSTEAFF. CDR3 DNA: TGTGCCAGCAGGCAACAGGGGGCGCCGAGCACTGAAGCTTTCTTT.